This T cell receptor beta chain was recovered during a study of T cell responses to AZD1222 COVID-19 vaccine. The germline CDR1 and CDR2 sequences are SEHNR and FQNEAQ (reference sequence). The CDR3 contains 11 residues. Trimming stripped 1 base from V and 10 bases from J, with 7 bases between. Study-wide findings and caveats: Spike-specific TCR breadth rose after two AZD1222 doses, and depth rose as well. At baseline, just a handful of AZD1222 recipients tested seropositive. Vaccine-associated CD4 TCRs spanned spike, dominant at 160-218 and 743-854.

The assay was immunoSEQ multiplex PCR, and TCRdb's table has in-frame clones only and misses some. The sample includes 150,000 to 200,000 clones, 88% of them seen just once. Details on this clone: Its cognate antigen is unknown.

The chain joins TRBV7-9 to TRBJ1-1, with D perhaps matching TRBD1 (5 bases). The material was peripheral blood, obtained on day 0 of AZD1222 vaccination. The TCR was taken from an adult in good health. The CDR3 loop reads CASSLGGGAFF. The CDR3 DNA is TGTGCCAGCAGCTTAGGGGGCGGAGCTTTCTTT.